This T cell receptor (beta chain) was obtained from a study of high-grade serous ovarian cancer treatment subgroups. Study-level results: Without spatial data, bulk sequencing limits insight into HGSC tumor diversity. Higher neoantigen levels went with greater TCR clonal relatedness.

Tumor samples were obtained before definitive surgery or chemotherapy. About this clone itself: Its antigen is unknown.

TCRdb's copy holds only in-frame clones and misses some; the assay was immunoSEQ multiplex PCR. The sample lists about 3,100 clones; 70% to 80% were seen once. Germline CDR1 and CDR2: SGHTA and FQGNSA. Trimming at V came to 6 bases and at J to 5 bases, leaving 14 bases not matched to a gene. The CDR3 extends over 16 amino acids. The V call is TRBV7-2, the J call TRBJ2-5, with 8 bases lining up with TRBD2. This sequence originates from a human donor with high-grade serous ovarian cancer. The sample comprised tumor tissue. The CDR3 DNA reads as TGTGCCAGCAGTACCTCGGGGGGGAGGGCCGGGGAGACCCAGTACTTC. This translates into CASSTSGGRAGETQYF.